The rows below give T cell receptor beta chains drawn from one sample of a study of regulatory T cells in long-lasting Graves disease. TCRdb re-called the multiplex PCR reads with MiXCR, one entry per CDR3 protein. The repertoire holds roughly 400,000 distinct CDR3 sequences, with around 16% as singletons. The same data also went into a second study, on T cells in Graves' hyperthyroidism and ophthalmopathy.

Specimen: peripheral blood mononuclear cells (PBMCs), collected at new diagnosis, from a patient treated with antithyroid drugs. The receptors stem from a woman aged 40 to 49 with Graves disease. The CDR3 runs from the conserved cysteine through the conserved F or W. D genes are given only for firm matches. Size values are once, few and many counts, or a class for expanded clones, and some rows have none.

>TRBV5-4|TRBD2|TRBJ2-7|.
CASSGDGSGSYEQYF
TGTGCCAGCAGCGGGGATGGGAGCGGGAGTTACGAGCAGTACTTC
>TRBV24-1|.|TRBJ2-1|many
CATGVYNEQFF
TGTGCCACCGGGGTCTACAATGAGCAGTTCTTC
>TRBV6-1|TRBD1|TRBJ1-2|many
CASTRTGRLYGYTF
TGTGCCAGCACCCGGACAGGGCGCCTCTATGGCTACACCTTC
>TRBV20-1|.|TRBJ2-3|.
CSARNWASGTDTQYF
TGCAGTGCTAGAAATTGGGCTAGCGGCACAGATACGCAGTATTTT
>TRBV7-2|TRBD2|TRBJ2-7|few
CASSLPMTSGAGDEQYF
TGTGCCAGCAGCCTACCAATGACTAGCGGGGCCGGGGACGAGCAGTACTTC
>TRBV11-1|.|TRBJ1-1|many
CASSRGPRGTEAFF
TGTGCCAGCAGCCGAGGACCTCGCGGCACTGAAGCTTTCTTT
>TRBV2|.|TRBJ2-1|many
CASSDAGTYNEQFF
TGTGCCAGCAGTGATGCGGGAACCTACAATGAGCAGTTCTTC
>TRBV2|TRBD1|TRBJ1-2|many
CASRRAGGNYGYTF
TGTGCCAGCAGGCGGGCAGGGGGCAACTATGGCTACACCTTC
>TRBV6-1|TRBD1|TRBJ1-4|many
CASTSGGAGEKLFF
TGTGCCAGCACTTCAGGGGGGGCAGGAGAAAAACTGTTTTTT
>TRBV28|TRBD1|TRBJ1-3|many
CASSLSPDRAYGNTIYF
TGTGCCAGCAGTTTATCTCCGGACAGGGCATACGGAAACACCATATATTTT
>TRBV19|.|TRBJ1-1|many
CASSMWGARSTEAFF
TGTGCCAGTAGTATGTGGGGGGCGCGAAGCACTGAAGCTTTCTTT
>TRBV18|.|TRBJ2-5|.
CASSPRRTQETQYF
TGTGCCAGCTCCCCCCGGCGGACCCAAGAGACCCAGTACTTC
>TRBV5-1|.|TRBJ1-1|few
CASKGSENTEAFF
TGCGCCAGCAAAGGGTCGGAGAACACTGAAGCTTTCTTT